These 17 T cell receptor beta chains came from one sample sequenced in a study of response to subunit inactivated influenza vaccine. TCRdb re-derived calls from the RT-PCR reads in MiXCR, one entry per CDR3 protein. The sample lists over 400,000 distinct CDR3 sequences, over 10% seen once, with roughly 13% in the top ten. The sample consisted of PBMCs from blood, taken 40 to 50 days after vaccination. Source of these receptors: a man aged 50-60 years who received an inactivated influenza vaccine.

This clonotype was found many times. V is TRBV10-3 and J is TRBJ2-7; 10 bases fit TRBD2. V lost 10 bases and J lost 6; bases outside the gene matches: 6. Germline CDR1 and CDR2: ENHRY and SYGVKD. The CDR3 spans 12 residues. CDR3 nucleotide sequence: TGTGCCAGCTGGACTAGCGGAGGCGAGCAGTACTTC. It codes for CASWTSGGEQYF.

The rearrangement links TRBV21-1 to TRBJ2-7; the table's D call TRBD2 went unverified against the DNA. TRBV21-1 is listed as a pseudogene. The CDR3 is 13 amino acids. The chain's CDR3 is CASSRLAFYEQYF. DNA for the CDR3: TGTGCCAGCAGTCGACTAGCTTTCTACGAGCAGTACTTC.

In its sample, this clonotype was seen many times. The CDR3 here is CASGRRVGEQYF. The CDR3, as DNA: TGTGCCAGCGGGCGCAGGGTTGGTGAGCAGTACTTC. This chain joins TRBV2 and TRBJ2-7; D is possibly TRBD1 (5 bases). V was clipped by 8 bases and J by 7 bases, with 15 bases between them. Germline CDR1 and CDR2: SNHLY and FYNNEI. The CDR3 loop spans 12 amino acids.

A few counts support this clonotype. The CDR3 coding sequence is TGTGCCAGCAGTGCGGGACTGAACCAGTACTTC. Translation gives CASSAGLNQYF. The chain recombines TRBV27 with TRBJ2-5; perhaps TRBD2 as D (6 bases). Germline V gives CDR1 MNHEY, CDR2 SMNVEV (reference sequence). CDR3 length equals 11 residues. V lost 5 bases to trimming and J lost 10 bases, with 11 bases between them.

J is TRBJ2-5 and V is TRBV3-1; 9 bases line up with TRBD2. The CDR3 covers 16 residues. CDR1 and CDR2 (germline): LGHDT, YNNKEL (reference sequence). Trimming at V came to 4 bases and at J to 5 bases, leaving 11 bases not matched to a gene. Here the CDR3 reads CASSLIRGTSRETQYF. The CDR3 DNA is TGTGCCAGCAGCCTTATCCGTGGGACTAGCAGGGAGACCCAGTACTTC.

V usage is TRBV7-9 and J usage is TRBJ1-6, with TRBD1 matching over 9 bases. The CDR3 covers 16 residues. The J segment lost 2 bases and the V segment lost 5 bases, leaving 4 bases of the junction unmatched. Germline CDR1 is SEHNR and CDR2 is FQNEAQ (reference sequence). The CDR3 loop is CASSQRQGAYNSPLHF. The DNA of the CDR3 is TGTGCCAGCAGCCAAAGACAGGGGGCCTATAATTCACCCCTCCACTTT. The full variable domain, rest sourced from reference TRBV7-9 and TRBJ1-6, is DTGVSQNPRHKITKRGQNVTFRCDPISEHNRLYWYRQTLGQGPEFLTYFQNEAQLEKSRLLSDRFSAERPKGSFSTLEIQRTEQGDSAMYLCASSQRQGAYNSPLHFGNGTRLTVT.

CDR3 residues: CASSLEWGLGSPLHF. The CDR3, as DNA: TGTGCCAGCAGCTTAGAGTGGGGATTAGGATCACCCCTCCACTTT. This chain connects TRBV7-2 to TRBJ1-6, with no clear D. The ends were cut back, 1 base at V and 10 bases at J, with 14 bases in the middle. This CDR3 is 15 amino acids long. Per the germline V gene, CDR1 is SGHTA and CDR2 is FQGNSA. The full variable domain, with the rest looked up from reference TRBV7-2 and TRBJ1-6, is GAGVSQSPSNKVTEKGKDVELRCDPISGHTALYWYRQSLGQGLEFLIYFQGNSAPDKSGLPSDRFSAERTGGSVSTLTIQRTQQEDSAVYLCASSLEWGLGSPLHFGNGTRLTVT.

This clonotype has a handful of counts. J is TRBJ2-6 and V is TRBV11-1, with a tentative D call TRBD2 (5 bases). CDR1 and CDR2 from the germline V gene are SGHAT and FQDESV (reference sequence). The CDR3 runs 20 residues. V lost 4 bases and J 0 bases, leaving 22 bases between the germline ends. The CDR3 nucleotides are TGTGCCAGCAGCTCACACCGTCGGGGTCTGGGTGGCTCTGGGGCCAACGTCCTGACTTTC. Amino acids: CASSSHRRGLGGSGANVLTF.

The chain couples TRBV20-1 to TRBJ2-5; 11 bases align to TRBD2. V shed 6 bases and J 3 bases; nucleotides not matched to a gene: 6. CDR1 and CDR2 (germline): DFQATT, SNEGSKA (reference sequence). The CDR3 is 14 residues long. The CDR3 reads CSAPGTSGEETQYF. As DNA, the CDR3 is TGCAGTGCCCCCGGGACTAGCGGTGAAGAGACCCAGTACTTC.

This chain joins TRBV10-3 and TRBJ1-1; D is undetermined. This CDR3 spans 13 amino acids. From germline, CDR1 is ENHRY and CDR2 SYGVKD. Between the trimmed V and J ends, which lost 7 bases and 1 base, there was a span of 10 bases. The CDR3 DNA sequence: TGTGCCATCAAAAACACAGAGAACACTGAAGCTTTCTTT. This codes for CAIKNTENTEAFF.

This clonotype turned up a few times. The J gene is TRBJ2-3, the V gene TRBV7-3; 8 nucleotides align to TRBD2. Germline values: CDR1 SGHTA, CDR2 FQGTGA. Trimming removed 3 bases from V and 4 bases from J; junction bases left unmatched: 6. This CDR3 contains 15 residues. CDR3: CASSLTSGSADTQYF. CDR3 sequence (DNA): TGTGCCAGCAGCTTGACGAGCGGGAGCGCAGATACGCAGTATTTT.

The chain uses TRBV27 and TRBJ2-3; D unclear. This CDR3 is built from 14 residues. The germline V gene has CDR1 MNHEY and CDR2 SMNVEV (reference sequence). V dropped 6 bases and J dropped 2 bases, with 12 bases sitting between them. The DNA of the CDR3 is TGTGCCAGCAGCTTAAGAATTACCACAGATACGCAGTATTTT. This codes for CASSLRITTDTQYF.

In this sample, this clonotype turned up a few times. V gene TRBV9 combines with J gene TRBJ2-1; D is perhaps TRBD2 (5 bases). This CDR3 has 17 residues. Germline CDR1 SGDLS, CDR2 YYNGEE. With 4 bases removed from V and 8 bases from J, the gap between germline ends came to 25 bases. The CDR3 here is CASSITAGIQLLDEQFF. The CDR3 nucleotides read TGTGCCAGCAGCATAACGGCCGGGATCCAATTGTTGGATGAGCAGTTCTTC.

The sample holds a few counts of this clonotype. The V call is TRBV20-1, the J call TRBJ1-6; 8 bases fit TRBD1. The trim removed 5 bases at V and 9 bases at J, leaving 12 bases unmatched. Germline-derived CDR1 and CDR2 are DFQATT and SNEGSKA (reference sequence). The CDR3 has 15 residues. The CDR3 coding sequence is TGCAGTGCTCAGACAGGGGACCCTCAGGGTTCACCCCTCCACTTT. This translates into CSAQTGDPQGSPLHF.

This clonotype was observed a few times. This chain joins TRBV7-2 and TRBJ2-7; TRBD1 is a possible D gene (7 bases). Trimming left V 2 bases short and J 2 bases short, with 10 bases between. The CDR3 loop spans 14 amino acids. Germline CDR1 is SGHTA and CDR2 is FQGNSA. CDR3 sequence: CASSLQGGPYEQYF. The CDR3 DNA reads as TGTGCCAGCAGCTTACAGGGGGGCCCCTACGAGCAGTACTTC.

In its sample, this clonotype was seen a few times. V is TRBV20-1 and J is TRBJ1-5; TRBD1 agrees at 10 bases. Germline assignment: CDR1 DFQATT and CDR2 SNEGSKA (reference sequence). Trimming at V came to 6 bases and at J to 5 bases, leaving 7 bases not matched to a gene. The CDR3 length is 14 residues. The CDR3 DNA sequence: TGCAGTGCGAGCTCCGGGACAGGGGATCAGCCCCAGCATTTT. As protein: CSASSGTGDQPQHF.

The rearrangement links TRBV30 to TRBJ1-4, with D perhaps TRBD1 (5 bases). This CDR3 comprises 14 residues. Trimming took 0 bases from V and 6 from J, leaving 11 bases between them. Germline assignment: CDR1 GTSNPN and CDR2 SVGIG (reference sequence). The CDR3 nucleotides read TGTGCCTGGAGTGTGGGGACGGTTTATGAAAAACTGTTTTTT. Its translation is CAWSVGTVYEKLFF. Drawing the rest from reference TRBV30 and TRBJ1-4, the complete variable domain is SQTIHQWPATLVQPVGSPLSLECTVEGTSNPNLYWYRQAAGRGLQLLFYSVGIGQISSEVPQNLSASRPQDRQFILSSKKLLLSDSGFYLCAWSVGTVYEKLFFGSGTQLSVL.